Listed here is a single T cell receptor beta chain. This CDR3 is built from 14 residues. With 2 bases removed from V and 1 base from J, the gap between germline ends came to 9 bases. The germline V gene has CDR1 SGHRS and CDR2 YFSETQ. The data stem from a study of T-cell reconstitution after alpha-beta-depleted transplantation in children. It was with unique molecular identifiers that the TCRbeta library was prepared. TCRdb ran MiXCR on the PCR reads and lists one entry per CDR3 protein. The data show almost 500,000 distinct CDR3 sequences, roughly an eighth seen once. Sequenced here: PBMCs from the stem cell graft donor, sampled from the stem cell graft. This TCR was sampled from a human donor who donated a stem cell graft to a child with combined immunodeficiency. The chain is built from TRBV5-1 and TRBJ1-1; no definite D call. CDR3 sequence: CASSFRFSNTEAFF. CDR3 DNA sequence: TGCGCCAGCAGCTTTAGATTCTCGAACACTGAAGCTTTCTTT. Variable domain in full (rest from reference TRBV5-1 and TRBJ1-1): KAGVTQTPRYLIKTRGQQVTLSCSPISGHRSVSWYQQTPGQGLQFLFEYFSETQRNKGNFPGRFSGRQFSNSRSEMNVSTLELGDSALYLCASSFRFSNTEAFFGQGTRLTVV.